The following is a T cell receptor beta chain sequence with its context. Living in 25 or so US areas, the participants were between 18 and 89 years of age. Trimming removed 6 bases from V and 7 bases from J, with 18 bases in between. CDR1 is MDHEN and CDR2 is SYDVKM in the germline V gene. This CDR3 spans 15 amino acids. The data were produced by immunoSEQ multiplex PCR, yet TCRdb's version contains in-frame clones alone and is incomplete. The sample lists about 310,000 clones, around nine tenths occurring once. The record originates from a study of blood T cell repertoires in COVID-19. This receptor was identified in a woman aged 40 to 50 who had recovered from COVID-19. Sequences were obtained from PBMCs or T cells enriched from blood (not recorded which). The chain carries TRBV28 and TRBJ1-4; tentatively, D is TRBD1 (5 bases). CDR3 in DNA: TGTGCCAGCAGCCTCCCCCTGGGGGGGGGTGAAAAACTGTTTTTT. Translation: CASSLPLGGGEKLFF.